This T cell receptor (beta chain) came from a study of T cell repertoires in cytomegalovirus infection. Looking at the study overall: It was recently identified HLA-C-restricted and well-studied HLA-B-restricted CMV epitopes that the study used. Evidence of both CMV infection and a matching HLA type came from public TCR beta signatures. Study findings and constraints: HLA-C-restricted CMV clonotypes gave the most frequent clonotype in two of eight donors. Cumulative public TCR beta family frequency identified CMV carriers with the relevant HLA.

In TCRdb, the reads were re-called with MiXCR into one record per CDR3 protein. Here the sample spans approximately 990,000 distinct CDR3 sequences, 30% to 40% being singletons. Germline values: CDR1 LNHDA, CDR2 SQIVND (reference sequence). V was trimmed by 1 base and J by 2 bases, leaving 12 bases between them. The length of the CDR3 is 15 residues. Of note for this clonotype: Its specificity is unknown.

This receptor was obtained from a human donor in good health (CMV status not recorded). Some clones in this sample may be carry-over from other donors' samples. The chain carries TRBV19 and TRBJ2-7, with D maybe TRBD2 (6 bases). The sample consisted of cultured CD8+ T cells from PBMCs, taken from culture after CMV antigen stimulation. Written as DNA, the CDR3 is TGTGCCAGTAGTATAGTCCCGGGACTGACCTACGAGCAGTACTTC. It is translated as CASSIVPGLTYEQYF.